A single T cell receptor beta chain is shown here with its context. What it binds is not known. These data come from a study of T cell responses to AZD1222 COVID-19 vaccine. Clones were read by immunoSEQ multiplex PCR, and TCRdb kept only the in-frame ones, dropping some. The repertoire includes some 150,000 clones, 75% to 90% of them detected once, and 4.1% sits in the top ten. Study-wide points: Seropositivity was recorded at baseline in only a handful of AZD1222 recipients. Donors in the cohort were predominantly white British and more often female, and clonal diversity was possibly underestimated. A rise in Spike-specific TCR breadth and depth followed two AZD1222 doses.

The CDR3 consists of 13 residues. Between the trimmed V and J ends, which lost 2 bases and 7 bases, there was a span of 9 bases. The source was peripheral blood, collected on day 0 of MenACWY control vaccination. The TCR comes from an adult in good health. The chain combines TRBV12-3 or TRBV12-4 with TRBJ2-4; D is possibly TRBD1 or TRBD2 (5 bases each). CDR3: CASSLRGGNIQYF. The CDR3 nucleotides are TGTGCCAGCAGTTTACGGGGCGGGAACATTCAGTACTTC.